The 31 T cell receptor beta chains below come from one sample, sequenced in a study of OX40 agonist ivuxolimab in advanced cancers. Repertoires were generated with immunoSEQ multiplex PCR, while TCRdb's copy carries only in-frame clones and drops some. Here the sample spans more than 80,000 clones, about 90% being singletons. Sample: CD4+ or CD8+ T cells sorted from blood, taken in a trial of the OX40 agonist ivuxolimab. All receptors come from an adult with an advanced solid tumor such as melanoma, head and neck, liver or kidney cancer.

The chain uses TRBV25-1 and TRBJ2-5, with D unresolved. The V gene lost 5 bases and the J gene lost 2 bases, with 9 bases spanning the gap. This CDR3 region has 13 residues. Germline V gene lookup returns CDR1 MGHDK and CDR2 SYGVNS. The CDR3 region is CASSTGRQETQYF. In nucleotides, the CDR3 is TGTGCCAGCAGTACTGGCAGGCAAGAGACCCAGTACTTC.

This rearrangement joins TRBV9 to TRBJ2-3, with 7 bases identical to TRBD2. The CDR3 runs 15 residues. V trimming: 6 bases; J trimming: 5 bases; junction bases outside the gene matches: 12. Per the germline V gene, CDR1 is SGDLS and CDR2 is YYNGEE. CDR3: CASNEAGLPLDTQYF. The CDR3 DNA is TGTGCCAGCAACGAGGCGGGACTACCTTTAGATACGCAGTATTTT. The complete variable domain, with remaining parts taken from reference TRBV9 and TRBJ2-3, reads DSGVTQTPKHLITATGQRVTLRCSPRSGDLSVYWYQQSLDQGLQFLIQYYNGEERAKGNILERFSAQQFPDLHSELNLSSLELGDSALYFCASNEAGLPLDTQYFGPGTRLTVL.

The chain employs TRBV7-3 and TRBJ2-1; perhaps TRBD2 as D (6 bases). The CDR3 consists of 15 residues. CDR1 and CDR2 (germline): SGHTA, FQGTGA. V was shortened by 5 bases and J by 0 bases, with 11 bases between the two germline ends. The CDR3 sequence is CASSIAVDSYNEQFF. CDR3 in DNA: TGTGCCAGCAGCATAGCGGTAGACTCCTACAATGAGCAGTTCTTC.

The rearrangement uses TRBV7-3 and TRBJ2-3, with D perhaps TRBD2 (5 bases). The germline V gene has CDR1 SGHTA and CDR2 FQGTGA. The CDR3 loop spans 16 amino acids. V was clipped by 2 bases and J by 0 bases, with 12 bases between them. The CDR3 loop is CASSLGTSLSTDTQYF. The CDR3 nucleotides read TGTGCCAGCAGCTTAGGAACTAGTTTGAGCACAGATACGCAGTATTTT.

The chain uses TRBV7-9 and TRBJ2-1; D may be TRBD2 (6 bases). The CDR3 extends over 13 amino acids. V was trimmed by 6 bases and J by 10 bases, leaving 16 bases between them. Germline loops: CDR1 SEHNR, CDR2 FQNEAQ (reference sequence). CDR3 nucleotides: TGTGCCAGCAGTTATAAGGTGGGGGGAGAGCAGTTCTTC. It is translated as CASSYKVGGEQFF.

This sequence joins TRBV30 and TRBJ2-1; 7 nucleotides align to TRBD2. The CDR3 runs 14 residues. The germline gives CDR1 GTSNPN, CDR2 SVGIG (reference sequence). Trimming removed 5 bases from V and 0 bases from J; junction bases left unmatched: 4. CDR3 region: CAWSSGTSYNEQFF. CDR3 sequence (DNA): TGTGCCTGGTCCAGCGGGACCTCCTACAATGAGCAGTTCTTC.

V gene TRBV12-5 combines with J gene TRBJ2-1, with D tentatively TRBD2 (6 bases). CDR3 size: 19 residues. Trimming pared 2 bases from V and 7 bases from J, leaving 27 bases between. CDR1 and CDR2 from the germline V gene are LGHNT and FRNRAP. The CDR3 DNA is TGTGCTAGTGGTTTGTTCTCCCGGGTGGGGGAGGCAGCAGGTAATGAGCAGTTCTTC. Translated, it gives CASGLFSRVGEAAGNEQFF.

J is TRBJ2-7 and V is TRBV2, with D maybe TRBD2 (5 bases). The CDR3 extends over 12 amino acids. V lost 8 bases, J lost 5 bases, and 13 bases lay in between. From germline, CDR1 is SNHLY and CDR2 FYNNEI. The DNA of the CDR3 is TGTGCCAGCGAGTCCTACGGGGACGAGCAGTACTTC. Translating gives CASESYGDEQYF.

This clone was seen only once. The V gene is TRBV19, the J gene TRBJ1-5, with D tentatively TRBD1 (6 bases). V lost 5 bases and J lost 1, with 27 bases in between. Germline CDR1 and CDR2: LNHDA and SQIVND (reference sequence). The CDR3 has 20 amino acids. CDR3 sequence (DNA): TGTGCCAGTAGTTCCGGGACACAGGGTTTGGGACCTGGGAGCAATCAGCCCCAGCATTTT. It encodes CASSSGTQGLGPGSNQPQHF.

The V and J genes are TRBV21-1 and TRBJ2-2. TRBV21-1 is noted as a pseudogene. CDR3 length: 14 residues. CDR3 amino acids: CASSKAGDTGELFF. The CDR3 nucleotides read TGTGCCAGCAGCAAAGCGGGTGACACCGGGGAGCTGTTTTTT.

J is TRBJ2-7 and V is TRBV5-4; D is perhaps TRBD2 (5 bases). V lost 0 bases to trimming and J lost 4 bases, with 11 bases between them. The CDR3 is made up of 14 amino acids. Germline V lookup: CDR1 SGHNT, CDR2 YYREEE (reference sequence). CDR3 in DNA: TGTGCCAGCAGCTTGGAGGACTCGGTGTACGAGCAGTACTTC. It yields the protein CASSLEDSVYEQYF.

V gene TRBV2 combines with J gene TRBJ2-3, with 12 bases lining up with TRBD2. Germline CDR1 is SNHLY and CDR2 is FYNNEI. The CDR3 has 17 amino acids. J was trimmed by 4 bases and V by 0 bases; bases with no gene match: 5. Here the CDR3 reads CASSEAAASGRADTQYF. CDR3 DNA: TGTGCCAGCAGTGAAGCGGCGGCTAGCGGGAGGGCAGATACGCAGTATTTT. Supplemented by reference TRBV2 and TRBJ2-3, the full variable domain reads EPEVTQTPSHQVTQMGQEVILRCVPISNHLYFYWYRQILGQKVEFLVSFYNNEISEKSEIFDDQFSVERPDGSNFTLKIRSTKLEDSAMYFCASSEAAASGRADTQYFGPGTRLTVL.

This chain connects TRBV6-6 to TRBJ2-7; the D is unclear. Trimming shortened V by 4 bases and J by 1 base, and 2 bases separated the two germline ends. CDR3 size: 11 residues. Germline CDR1 and CDR2: MNHNY and SVGAGI (reference sequence). In nucleotides, the CDR3 is TGTGCCAGCAGTTTTTCCTACGAGCAGTACTTC. This codes for CASSFSYEQYF.

This clone came up once. The CDR3 DNA reads as TGCAGCGTTGAATGGGGGACAGGGGGCGTTGGCTACACCTTC. Translating it yields CSVEWGTGGVGYTF. The chain uses TRBV29-1 and TRBJ1-2; 12 bases fit TRBD1. The germline gives CDR1 SQVTM, CDR2 ANQGSEA. The CDR3 is 14 residues long. V gave up 2 bases and J gave up 7 bases; unmatched junction bases: 5. Based on the CDR3 plus reference TRBV29-1 and TRBJ1-2, the full variable domain is SAVISQKPSRDICQRGTSLTIQCQVDSQVTMMFWYRQQPGQSLTLIATANQGSEATYESGFVIDKFPISRPNLTFSTLTVSNMSPEDSSIYLCSVEWGTGGVGYTFGSGTRLTVV.

This clone occurred a few times. The chain carries TRBV18 and TRBJ1-2; D is perhaps TRBD1 (5 bases). This CDR3 is built from 12 residues. Germline CDR1 is KGHSH and CDR2 is LQKENI. V was clipped by 3 bases and J by 8 bases, with 10 bases between them. In nucleotides, the CDR3 is TGTGCCAGCTCACCGACCGGGGACGGCTACACCTTC. This encodes CASSPTGDGYTF.

V and J are TRBV2 and TRBJ2-1; TRBD2 matches at 12 bases. Looked up from germline, CDR1 is SNHLY and CDR2 is FYNNEI. The V gene end was trimmed by 1 base and the J gene end by 8 bases; junction bases not matched to a gene: 3. This CDR3 has 15 amino acids. The CDR3 DNA is TGTGCCAGCAGTGAAGGGCTAGCGGGAGGGTATGAGCAGTTCTTC. This sequence encodes CASSEGLAGGYEQFF.

The genes are TRBV7-2 and TRBJ1-2; maybe TRBD1 (5 bases). V gave up 5 bases and J gave up 0 bases, with 16 bases separating them. There are 16 residues in the CDR3. From germline, CDR1 is SGHTA and CDR2 FQGNSA. The CDR3 DNA follows: TGTGCCAGCAGCACGGCGCGGGACGACTCTAACTATGGCTACACCTTC. This gives the protein CASSTARDDSNYGYTF.

The V and J genes are TRBV6-1 and TRBJ2-5; either TRBD1 or TRBD2 may fit D (5 bases each). The ends were cut back, 0 bases at V and 5 bases at J, with 13 bases in the middle. The germline V gene has CDR1 MNHNS and CDR2 SASEGT. This CDR3 is 15 amino acids long. The chain's CDR3 is CASSEASPGLETQYF. The CDR3 DNA follows: TGTGCCAGCAGTGAAGCGTCCCCGGGGCTGGAGACCCAGTACTTC.

The chain carries TRBV25-1 and TRBJ1-2; D is unclear. The length of the CDR3 is 12 residues. V lost 2 bases and J lost 2, with 3 bases in between. Germline V CDR1 and CDR2: MGHDK, SYGVNS. The CDR3 DNA reads TGTGCCAGCAGTGAACGGAACTATGGCTACACCTTC. Its protein is CASSERNYGYTF.

This clone has only one observation. The rearrangement uses TRBV6-1 and TRBJ1-5, with D unresolved. Germline V CDR1 and CDR2: MNHNS, SASEGT. This CDR3 comprises 16 residues. The germline V and J ends were trimmed by 2 bases and 4 bases, with 15 bases remaining between them. CDR3 coding DNA: TGTGCCAGCAGTGAATCCAGGACCCTCCCAAATCAGCCCCAGCATTTT. Its protein is CASSESRTLPNQPQHF.

The chain combines TRBV5-4 with TRBJ2-1, with 8 bases fitting TRBD2. Germline V gene sequence: CDR1 SGHNT, CDR2 YYREEE (reference sequence). This CDR3 region has 14 residues. Trimming removed 6 bases from V and 3 bases from J; junction bases left unmatched: 5. The CDR3 region is CASTRGGDYNEQFF. In DNA form, the CDR3 reads TGTGCCAGCACCCGGGGGGGGGACTACAATGAGCAGTTCTTC.

The J gene is TRBJ2-7, the V gene TRBV28; 7 bases match TRBD2. The CDR3 loop spans 13 amino acids. CDR1 MDHEN and CDR2 SYDVKM come from the germline V gene. V trimming: 3 bases; J trimming: 5 bases; junction bases outside the gene matches: 4. CDR3 loop: CASSFRGSHEQYF. CDR3 DNA: TGTGCCAGCAGTTTTCGCGGGAGCCACGAGCAGTACTTC.

This chain links TRBV27 with TRBJ1-2; perhaps TRBD1 as D (5 bases). From germline, CDR1 is MNHEY and CDR2 SMNVEV (reference sequence). With 0 bases removed from V and 8 bases from J, the gap between germline ends came to 13 bases. This CDR3 contains 14 residues. CDR3 in DNA: TGTGCCAGCAGTTTATCGTCCCCAGGGAGCGGCTACACCTTC. It codes for CASSLSSPGSGYTF.

The chain joins TRBV30 to TRBJ2-7; D assignment may be TRBD1 or TRBD2 (6 bases each). The CDR3 is 12 amino acids. V was shortened by 6 bases and J by 4 bases, with 13 bases between the two germline ends. CDR1 GTSNPN and CDR2 SVGIG come from the germline V gene (reference sequence). The CDR3 DNA reads as TGTGCCTGTCGGGAAGGGGGGTACGAGCAGTACTTC. It is translated as CACREGGYEQYF.

This clone was detected only once. The genes are TRBV6-5 and TRBJ1-1; D is ambiguous. The CDR3 spans 14 residues. In germline, CDR1 is MNHEY, CDR2 SVGAGI. V was clipped by 0 bases and J by 2 bases, with 7 bases between them. CDR3 nucleotides: TGTGCCAGCAGTTACTCCCCTTCAAACACTGAAGCTTTCTTT. It encodes CASSYSPSNTEAFF.

The rearrangement joins TRBV6-6 to TRBJ1-5, with D tentatively TRBD1 (6 bases). Germline assignment: CDR1 MNHNY and CDR2 SVGAGI (reference sequence). This CDR3 has 15 amino acids. Deletions cut 6 bases from V and 1 base from J, with 13 bases between. This CDR3 reads CASRPGHQSNQPQHF. CDR3 nucleotides: TGTGCCAGCAGACCGGGACACCAAAGCAATCAGCCCCAGCATTTT.

The chain combines TRBV10-3 with TRBJ1-1; 8 bases match TRBD1. V trimming: 6 bases; J trimming: 1 base; junction bases outside the gene matches: 7. From germline, CDR1 is ENHRY and CDR2 SYGVKD. There are 15 residues in the CDR3. CDR3 sequence: CAISDQGAGNTEAFF. The CDR3, as DNA: TGTGCCATCAGCGATCAGGGGGCCGGGAACACTGAAGCTTTCTTT.

This chain uses TRBV28 with TRBJ2-1; TRBD2 matches at 9 bases. CDR1 MDHEN and CDR2 SYDVKM come from the germline V gene. The junction had 20 bases not matched to a gene; V was cut back by 2 bases and J by 0 bases. The CDR3 is 22 residues long. The CDR3 sequence is CASSLGRMWPSGAPGSYNEQFF. DNA for the CDR3: TGTGCCAGCAGTTTAGGGAGAATGTGGCCTAGCGGGGCCCCGGGCTCCTACAATGAGCAGTTCTTC.

This chain connects TRBV7-3 to TRBJ2-7; 15 positions agree with TRBD2. V dropped 5 bases and J dropped 5; count of bases not matched to a gene: 4. In germline, CDR1 is SGHTA, CDR2 FQGTGA. The CDR3 consists of 15 residues. The CDR3 DNA is TGTGCCAGCAGCGCCCGGACTAGCGGGAGGGACGAGCAGTACTTC. It yields the protein CASSARTSGRDEQYF.

The chain combines TRBV12-5 with TRBJ2-1, with 8 bases identical to TRBD1. Unmatched junction bases numbered 9, after V lost 2 bases and J lost 9 bases. Looked up from germline, CDR1 is LGHNT and CDR2 is FRNRAP. The CDR3 totals 15 residues. The CDR3 DNA follows: TGTGCTAGTGGTTTGTTCCGACAGGGGCACCTTGAGCAGTTCTTC. Protein sequence: CASGLFRQGHLEQFF.

This rearrangement joins TRBV25-1 to TRBJ2-7; the D is unclear. The CDR3 extends over 13 amino acids. In germline, CDR1 is MGHDK, CDR2 SYGVNS. Trimming pared 9 bases from V and 3 bases from J, leaving 15 bases between. The CDR3 protein is CASRPSGFYEQYF. DNA of the CDR3: TGTGCCAGTAGACCAAGTGGATTCTACGAGCAGTACTTC.